This T cell receptor beta chain was retrieved from a study of T-cell reconstitution after alpha-beta-depleted transplantation in children. Study outcomes and limitations: Counts and diversity of T cells one year after transplant came mostly from newly produced T cells. Reportedly, roughly two months post-transplant, alpha-beta T cells arose from several hundred expanded graft clones. Certain patients had high TCRbeta diversity at day 60, and it came from recipient T cells and thymic progenitors that survived.

Germline CDR1 is MGHDK and CDR2 is SYGVNS. This CDR3 has 14 amino acids. V was clipped by 2 bases and J by 8 bases, with 15 bases between them. The authors prepared the TCRbeta library with unique molecular identifiers. TCRdb called the PCR reads again in MiXCR, with one record for every CDR3 protein. The profile shows 300,000 to 400,000 distinct CDR3 sequences, about a sixth of them singletons. This clonotype was seen a few times. Its antigen remains unknown. The specimen was PBMCs, mostly from graft donor cells, collected 360 days after TCRalphabeta/CD19-depleted stem cell transplant. The TCR was taken from a male patient between 2 and 10 years old who had a stem cell transplant for acute lymphoblastic leukemia, so the T cells may come from the graft donor. This rearrangement joins TRBV25-1 to TRBJ1-2, with a weak D call TRBD1 (5 bases). CDR3 sequence (DNA): TGTGCCAGCAGTGAAGGGGGGACCTCTGGGGGCTACACCTTC. It translates to CASSEGGTSGGYTF.